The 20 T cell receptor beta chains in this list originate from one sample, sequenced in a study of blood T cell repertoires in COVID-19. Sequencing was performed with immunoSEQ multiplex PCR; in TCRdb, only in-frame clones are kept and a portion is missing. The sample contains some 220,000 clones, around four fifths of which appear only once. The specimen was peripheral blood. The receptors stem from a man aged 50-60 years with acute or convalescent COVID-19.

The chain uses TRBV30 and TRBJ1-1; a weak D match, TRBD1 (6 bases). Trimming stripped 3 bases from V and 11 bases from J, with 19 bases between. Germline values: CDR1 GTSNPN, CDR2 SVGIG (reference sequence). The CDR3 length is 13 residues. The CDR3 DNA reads TGTGCCTGGAGGTACCGGGACACCCTTCGGGCTTTCTTT. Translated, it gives CAWRYRDTLRAFF.

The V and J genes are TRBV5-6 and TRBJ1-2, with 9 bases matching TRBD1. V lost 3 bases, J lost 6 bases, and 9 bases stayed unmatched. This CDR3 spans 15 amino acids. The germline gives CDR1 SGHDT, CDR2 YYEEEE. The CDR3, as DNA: TGTGCCAGCAGCTCTCGGACAGGGGCCATCGATGGCTACACCTTC. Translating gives CASSSRTGAIDGYTF.

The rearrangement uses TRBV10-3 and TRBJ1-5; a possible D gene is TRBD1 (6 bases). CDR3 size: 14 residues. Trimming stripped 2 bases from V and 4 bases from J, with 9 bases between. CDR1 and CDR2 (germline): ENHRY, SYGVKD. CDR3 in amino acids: CAISEGTLNQPQHF. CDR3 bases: TGTGCCATCAGTGAGGGGACACTTAATCAGCCCCAGCATTTT.

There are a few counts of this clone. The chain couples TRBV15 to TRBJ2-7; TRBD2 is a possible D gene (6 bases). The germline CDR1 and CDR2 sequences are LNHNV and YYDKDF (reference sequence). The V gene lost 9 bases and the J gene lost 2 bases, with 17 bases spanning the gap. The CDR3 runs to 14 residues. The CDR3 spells CATAYSGPPYEQYF. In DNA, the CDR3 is TGTGCCACTGCGTATAGCGGTCCTCCCTACGAGCAGTACTTC. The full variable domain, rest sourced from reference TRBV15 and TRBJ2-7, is DAMVIQNPRYQVTQFGKPVTLSCSQTLNHNVMYWYQQKSSQAPKLLFHYYDKDFNNEADTPDNFQSRRPNTSFCFLDIRSPGLGDTAMYLCATAYSGPPYEQYFGPGTRLTVT.

The CDR3 nucleotides are TGTGCCAGCACCCCTGGGGACAGCGCCTACGAGCAGTACTTC. It codes for CASTPGDSAYEQYF. The chain links TRBV18 to TRBJ2-7, with 7 positions matching TRBD1. Germline CDR1 reads KGHSH; CDR2 reads LQKENI. The CDR3 runs to 14 residues. After removal of 8 bases from V and 2 bases from J, the junction contained 9 bases not matched to a gene.

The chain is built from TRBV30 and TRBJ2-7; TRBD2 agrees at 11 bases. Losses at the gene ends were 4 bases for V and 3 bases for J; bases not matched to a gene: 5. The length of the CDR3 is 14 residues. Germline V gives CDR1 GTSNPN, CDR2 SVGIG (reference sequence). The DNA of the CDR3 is TGTGCCTGGAAGCTAGCGGGGGGCCTCTACGAGCAGTACTTC. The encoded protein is CAWKLAGGLYEQYF.

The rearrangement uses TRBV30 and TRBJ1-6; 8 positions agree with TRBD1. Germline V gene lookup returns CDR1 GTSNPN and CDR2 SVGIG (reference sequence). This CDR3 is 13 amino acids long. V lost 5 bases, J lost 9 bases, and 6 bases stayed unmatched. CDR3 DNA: TGTGCCTGGCAACCAGGGGGCTCTTCACCCCTCCACTTT. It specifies CAWQPGGSSPLHF.

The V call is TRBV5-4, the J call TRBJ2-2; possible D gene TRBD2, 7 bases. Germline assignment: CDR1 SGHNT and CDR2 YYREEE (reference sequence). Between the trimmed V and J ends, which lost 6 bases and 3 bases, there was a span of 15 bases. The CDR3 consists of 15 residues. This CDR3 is CASTYGGAYTGELFF. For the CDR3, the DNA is TGTGCCAGCACCTATGGGGGGGCGTACACCGGGGAGCTGTTTTTT.

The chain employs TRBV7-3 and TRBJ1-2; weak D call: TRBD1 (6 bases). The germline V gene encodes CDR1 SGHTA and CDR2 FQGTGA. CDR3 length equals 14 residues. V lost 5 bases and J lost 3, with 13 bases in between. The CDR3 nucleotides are TGTGCCAGCAGCCCGAACAGGGAAGACTATGGCTACACCTTC. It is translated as CASSPNREDYGYTF.

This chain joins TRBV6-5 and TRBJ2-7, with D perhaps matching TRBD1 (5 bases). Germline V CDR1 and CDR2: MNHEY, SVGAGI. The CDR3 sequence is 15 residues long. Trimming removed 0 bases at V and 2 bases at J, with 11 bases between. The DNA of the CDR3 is TGTGCCAGCAGTTACTCCCTCTCAGGGCCCTACGAGCAGTACTTC. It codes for CASSYSLSGPYEQYF.

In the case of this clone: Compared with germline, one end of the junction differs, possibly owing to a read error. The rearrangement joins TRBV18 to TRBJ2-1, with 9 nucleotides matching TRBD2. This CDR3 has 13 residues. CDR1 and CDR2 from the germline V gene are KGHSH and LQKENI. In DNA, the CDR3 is TGTGCTAGCTCATCTTCACTAGCGGGTGAGCAGTTCTTC. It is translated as CASSSSLAGEQFF. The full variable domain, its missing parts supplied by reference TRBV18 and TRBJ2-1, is NAGVMQNPRHLVRRRGQEARLRCSPMKGHSHVYWYRQLPEEGLKFMVYLQKENIIDESGMPKERFSAEFPKEGPSILRIQQVVRGDSAAYFCASSSSLAGEQFFGPGTRLTVL.

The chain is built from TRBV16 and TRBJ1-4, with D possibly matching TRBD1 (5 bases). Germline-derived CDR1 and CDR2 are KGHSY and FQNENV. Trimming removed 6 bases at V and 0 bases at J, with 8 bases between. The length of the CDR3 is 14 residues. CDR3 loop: CASRQVATNEKLFF. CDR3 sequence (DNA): TGTGCCAGCAGACAGGTGGCAACTAATGAAAAACTGTTTTTT.

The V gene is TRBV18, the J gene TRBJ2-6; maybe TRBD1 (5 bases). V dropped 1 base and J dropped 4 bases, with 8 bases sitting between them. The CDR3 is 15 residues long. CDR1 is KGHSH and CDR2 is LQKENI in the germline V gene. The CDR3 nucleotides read TGTGCCAGCTCACCACTCAGGGCCGGGGCCAACGTCCTGACTTTC. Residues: CASSPLRAGANVLTF.

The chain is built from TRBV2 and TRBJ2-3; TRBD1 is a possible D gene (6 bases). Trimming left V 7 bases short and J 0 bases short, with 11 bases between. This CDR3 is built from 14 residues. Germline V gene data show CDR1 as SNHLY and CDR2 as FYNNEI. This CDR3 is CASIVGASTDTQYF. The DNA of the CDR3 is TGTGCCAGCATTGTGGGGGCTAGCACAGATACGCAGTATTTT. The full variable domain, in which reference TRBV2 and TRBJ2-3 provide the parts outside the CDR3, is EPEVTQTPSHQVTQMGQEVILRCVPISNHLYFYWYRQILGQKVEFLVSFYNNEISEKSEIFDDQFSVERPDGSNFTLKIRSTKLEDSAMYFCASIVGASTDTQYFGPGTRLTVL.

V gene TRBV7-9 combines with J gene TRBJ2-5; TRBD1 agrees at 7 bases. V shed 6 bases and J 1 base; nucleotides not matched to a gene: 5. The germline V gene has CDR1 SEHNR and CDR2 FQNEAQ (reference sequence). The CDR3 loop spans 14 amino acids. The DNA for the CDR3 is TGTGCCAGCAGGACGACAGGGACCCAAGAGACCCAGTACTTC. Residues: CASRTTGTQETQYF. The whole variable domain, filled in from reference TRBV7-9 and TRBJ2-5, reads DTGVSQNPRHKITKRGQNVTFRCDPISEHNRLYWYRQTLGQGPEFLTYFQNEAQLEKSRLLSDRFSAERPKGSFSTLEIQRTEQGDSAMYLCASRTTGTQETQYFGPGTRLLVL.

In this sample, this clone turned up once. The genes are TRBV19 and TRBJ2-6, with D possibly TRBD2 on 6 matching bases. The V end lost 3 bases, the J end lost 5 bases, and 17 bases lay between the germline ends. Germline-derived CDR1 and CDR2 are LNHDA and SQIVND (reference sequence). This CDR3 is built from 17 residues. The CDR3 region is CASSIPGAAPRANVLTF. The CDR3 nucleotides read TGTGCCAGTAGTATCCCGGGAGCAGCCCCCCGGGCCAACGTCCTGACTTTC.

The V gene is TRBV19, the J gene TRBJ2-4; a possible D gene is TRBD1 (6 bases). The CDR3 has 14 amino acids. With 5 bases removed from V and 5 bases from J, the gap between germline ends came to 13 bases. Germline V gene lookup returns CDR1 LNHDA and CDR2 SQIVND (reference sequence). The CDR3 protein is CASSRRDTQNIQYF. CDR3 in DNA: TGTGCCAGTAGTCGTAGGGACACTCAAAACATTCAGTACTTC.

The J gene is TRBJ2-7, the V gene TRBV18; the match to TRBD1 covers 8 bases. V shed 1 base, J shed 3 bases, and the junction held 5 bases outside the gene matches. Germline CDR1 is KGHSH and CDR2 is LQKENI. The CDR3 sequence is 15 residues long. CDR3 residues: CASSPQGQGGYEQYF. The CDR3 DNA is TGTGCCAGCTCACCACAAGGACAGGGCGGCTACGAGCAGTACTTC.

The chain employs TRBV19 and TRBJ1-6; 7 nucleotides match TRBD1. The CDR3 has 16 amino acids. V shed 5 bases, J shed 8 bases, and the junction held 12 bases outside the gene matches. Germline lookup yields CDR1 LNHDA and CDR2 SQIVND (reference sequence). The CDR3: CASSADTGAGDSPLHF. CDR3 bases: TGTGCCAGTAGTGCCGACACAGGGGCCGGGGATTCACCCCTCCACTTT. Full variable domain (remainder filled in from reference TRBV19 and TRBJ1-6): DGGITQSPKYLFRKEGQNVTLSCEQNLNHDAMYWYRQDPGQGLRLIYYSQIVNDFQKGDIAEGYSVSREKKESFPLTVTSAQKNPTAFYLCASSADTGAGDSPLHFGNGTRLTVT.

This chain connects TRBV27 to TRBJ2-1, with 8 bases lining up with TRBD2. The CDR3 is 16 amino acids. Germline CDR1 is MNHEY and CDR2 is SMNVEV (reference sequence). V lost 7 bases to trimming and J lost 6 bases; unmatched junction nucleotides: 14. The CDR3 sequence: CASNPPGAGATNEQFF. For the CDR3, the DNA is TGTGCCAGCAACCCGCCGGGAGCGGGAGCTACCAATGAGCAGTTCTTC.